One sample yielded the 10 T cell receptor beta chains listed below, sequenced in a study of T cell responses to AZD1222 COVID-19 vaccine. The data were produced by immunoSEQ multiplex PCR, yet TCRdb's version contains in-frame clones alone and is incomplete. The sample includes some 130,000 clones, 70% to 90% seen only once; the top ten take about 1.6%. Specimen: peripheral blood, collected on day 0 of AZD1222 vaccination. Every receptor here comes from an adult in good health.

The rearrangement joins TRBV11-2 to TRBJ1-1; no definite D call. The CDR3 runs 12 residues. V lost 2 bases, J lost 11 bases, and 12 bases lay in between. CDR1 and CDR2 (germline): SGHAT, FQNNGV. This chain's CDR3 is CASSLSRNSAFF. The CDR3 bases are TGTGCCAGCAGCTTATCCCGCAATTCGGCTTTCTTT.

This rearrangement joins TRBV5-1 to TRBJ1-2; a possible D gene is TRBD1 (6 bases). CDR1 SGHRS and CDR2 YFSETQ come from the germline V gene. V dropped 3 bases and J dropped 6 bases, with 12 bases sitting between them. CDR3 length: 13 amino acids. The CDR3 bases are TGCGCCAGCAGCTCGCCGACAGGAAATGGCTACACCTTC. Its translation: CASSSPTGNGYTF.

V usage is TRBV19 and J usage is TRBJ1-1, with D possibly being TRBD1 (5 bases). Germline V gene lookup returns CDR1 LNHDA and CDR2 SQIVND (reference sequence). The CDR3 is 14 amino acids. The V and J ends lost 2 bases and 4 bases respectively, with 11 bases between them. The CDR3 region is CASSISGLGTEAFF. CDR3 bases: TGTGCCAGTAGTATATCGGGGCTGGGCACTGAAGCTTTCTTT.

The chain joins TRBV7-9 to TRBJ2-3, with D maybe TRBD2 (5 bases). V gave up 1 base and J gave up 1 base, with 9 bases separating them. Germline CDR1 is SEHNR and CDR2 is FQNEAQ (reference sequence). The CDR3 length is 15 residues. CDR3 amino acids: CASSLGTPGTDTQYF. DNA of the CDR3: TGTGCCAGCAGCTTAGGGACTCCAGGCACAGATACGCAGTATTTT.

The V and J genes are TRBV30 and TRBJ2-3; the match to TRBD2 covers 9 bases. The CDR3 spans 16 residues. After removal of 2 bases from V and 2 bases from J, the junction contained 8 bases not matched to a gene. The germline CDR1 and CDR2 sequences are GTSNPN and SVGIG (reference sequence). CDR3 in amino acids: CAWSIGAGGVTDTQYF. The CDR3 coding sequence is TGTGCCTGGAGTATCGGAGCGGGGGGTGTCACAGATACGCAGTATTTT.

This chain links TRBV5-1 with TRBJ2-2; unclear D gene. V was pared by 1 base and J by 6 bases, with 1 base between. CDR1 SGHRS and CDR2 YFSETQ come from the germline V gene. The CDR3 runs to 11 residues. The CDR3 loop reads CASSLSGELFF. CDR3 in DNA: TGCGCCAGCAGCTTGTCCGGGGAGCTGTTTTTT.

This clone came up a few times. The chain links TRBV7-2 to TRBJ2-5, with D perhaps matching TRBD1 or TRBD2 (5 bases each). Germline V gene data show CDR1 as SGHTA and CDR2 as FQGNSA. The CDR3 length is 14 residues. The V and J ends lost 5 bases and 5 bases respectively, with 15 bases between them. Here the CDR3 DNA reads TGTGCCAGCAGCACTTCCGGGGCCGAGGAGACCCAGTACTTC. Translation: CASSTSGAEETQYF.

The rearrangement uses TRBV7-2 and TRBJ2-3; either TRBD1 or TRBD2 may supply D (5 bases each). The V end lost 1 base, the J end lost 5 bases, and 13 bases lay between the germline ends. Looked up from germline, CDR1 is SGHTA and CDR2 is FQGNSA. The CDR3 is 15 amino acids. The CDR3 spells CASSLDPVRGDTQYF. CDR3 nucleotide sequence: TGTGCCAGCAGCTTAGATCCAGTGAGGGGAGATACGCAGTATTTT.

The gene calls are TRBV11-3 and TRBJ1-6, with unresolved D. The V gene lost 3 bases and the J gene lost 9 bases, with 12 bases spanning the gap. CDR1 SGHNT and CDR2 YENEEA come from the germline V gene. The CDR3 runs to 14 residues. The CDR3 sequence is CASSFSNLGSPLHF. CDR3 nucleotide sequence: TGTGCCAGCAGCTTCAGCAATCTAGGTTCACCCCTCCACTTT.

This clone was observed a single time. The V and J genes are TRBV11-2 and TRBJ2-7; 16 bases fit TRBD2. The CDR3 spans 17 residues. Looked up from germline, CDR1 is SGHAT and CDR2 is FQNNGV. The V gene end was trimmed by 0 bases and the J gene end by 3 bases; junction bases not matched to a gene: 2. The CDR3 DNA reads TGTGCCAGCAGCTTAGAGGGACTAGCGGGGGGGCTCTACGAGCAGTACTTC. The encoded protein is CASSLEGLAGGLYEQYF.